This is a list of T cell receptor beta chains from one sample in a study of blood T cell repertoires in COVID-19. Produced via immunoSEQ multiplex PCR; TCRdb's table is partial and in-frame only. The sample lists under 200,000 clones; roughly 80% were seen once. The sample consisted of peripheral blood. The receptors were sampled from a man in his sixties with acute or convalescent COVID-19. The CDR3 runs from the conserved cysteine through the conserved F or W. Each record gives: D gene, V gene, clone size, J gene, CDR3 DNA, CDR3 protein. A D gene is named only where the DNA matches it firmly. Some rows mark clone size as missing; the rest say once, few, many or name a class of expanded clone.

>.|TRBV10-2|.|TRBJ1-2
TGCGCCAGCAATGACAGAGGCTCTGGCTACACCTTC
CASNDRGSGYTF
>.|TRBV19|.|TRBJ2-5
TGTGCCAGTAGTATGACCATGACAGTCCAAGAGACCCAGTACTTC
CASSMTMTVQETQYF
>.|TRBV3-1/TRBV3-2|.|TRBJ2-2
TGTGCCAGCAGCCAACTCGGGGAAACCGGGGAGCTGTTTTTT
CASSQLGETGELFF
>.|TRBV6-2/TRBV6-3|few|TRBJ1-5
TGTGCCAGCAGTTCCCTGGGGGGGAGCAATCAGCCCCAGCATTTT
CASSSLGGSNQPQHF
>TRBD1|TRBV23-1|.|TRBJ1-5
TGCGCCAGCAGTCTTCATGTCCGGGACAGGGGGTTCAATCAGCCCCAGCATTTT
CASSLHVRDRGFNQPQHF
>TRBD1|TRBV6-5|.|TRBJ1-3
TGTGCCAGCAAGGGGGCGCAGGGAACTGGAAACACCATATATTTT
CASKGAQGTGNTIYF
>TRBD2|TRBV7-2|.|TRBJ2-7
TGTGCCAGCAGCTTTCAACGGGGGGGTTACGAGCAGTACTTC
CASSFQRGGYEQYF
>.|TRBV7-9|.|TRBJ1-2
TGTGCCAGCAGCCGTACCTCAGAGGAGGCGACCAGAGGCTACACCTTC
CASSRTSEEATRGYTF
>TRBD1|TRBV25-1|.|TRBJ2-1
TGTGCCAGCAGTGACCCGGGACAGGGTAACAATGAGCAGTTCTTC
CASSDPGQGNNEQFF
>.|TRBV21-1|once|TRBJ2-2
TGTGCCAGCAGCAGGTCTAGCGGGGACTCCGCGACCGCCGGGGAGCTGTTTTTT
CASSRSSGDSATAGELFF
>TRBD1|TRBV7-8|.|TRBJ1-1
TGTGCCAGCAGCGATTCTCCCGGGACAGGGCTGAACACTGAAGCTTTCTTT
CASSDSPGTGLNTEAFF
>TRBD1|TRBV18|.|TRBJ2-7
TGTGCCAGCTCATATACAGGGGCTGGAGCCTACGAGCAGTACTTC
CASSYTGAGAYEQYF
>.|TRBV3-1/TRBV3-2|once|TRBJ2-6
TGTGCCAGCAGCCAAGATTATGGGGCCAACGTCCTGACTTTC
CASSQDYGANVLTF
>.|TRBV6-5|.|TRBJ1-1
TGTGCCAGTAGAGTGAACACTGAAGCTTTCTTT
CASRVNTEAFF
>TRBD1|TRBV11-2|.|TRBJ2-7
TGTGCCAGCAACCCAAAATTCCGGGACAGGGGGCTCGAGCAGTACTTC
CASNPKFRDRGLEQYF
>.|TRBV7-3|.|TRBJ2-1
TGTGCCAGCAGCTTGGGGGGTTCCTACAATGAGCAGTTCTTC
CASSLGGSYNEQFF
>.|TRBV30|.|TRBJ1-5
TGTGCCTGGAGTGTCGGGTGGGGAGATCAGCCCCAGCATTTT
CAWSVGWGDQPQHF
>.|TRBV6-4|once|TRBJ2-1
TGTGCCAGCAGTTTTCGTACCAGCCAGGCTTACAATGAGCAGTTCTTC
CASSFRTSQAYNEQFF
>.|TRBV21-1|.|TRBJ1-6
TGTGCCAGCAGCACGACTAGCTCCTATAATTCACCCCTCCACTTT
CASSTTSSYNSPLHF
>TRBD2|TRBV6-6|.|TRBJ2-7
TGTGCCAGCAGTTACAAGCGGGGCGGCGAGCAGTACTTC
CASSYKRGGEQYF
>.|TRBV27|.|TRBJ1-6
TGTGCCAGCAGTTTACGGGTTTTTGGGAGCTCCTATAATTCACCCCTCCACTTT
CASSLRVFGSSYNSPLHF
>TRBD2|TRBV9|few|TRBJ2-1
TGTGCCAGCGGCTTAGCGGGGGTTGATGAGCAGTTCTTC
CASGLAGVDEQFF
>.|TRBV7-2|.|TRBJ2-1
TGTGCCAGCAGCCCCGACCATTTAGCGTACAATGAGCAGTTCTTC
CASSPDHLAYNEQFF
>TRBD2|TRBV3-1/TRBV3-2|once|TRBJ2-5
TGTGCCAGCAGCCAGCTAGCGGGGGGGCCGGAGACCCAGTACTTC
CASSQLAGGPETQYF